The present T cell receptor beta chain was sequenced within a study of shared clonotypes between healthy human individuals. Across the whole study: CD4 naive cells filled three plates per donor, CD4 memory three, CD8 naive two and CD8 memory one.

Only CD45RO-negative cells positively selected for CCR7 counted as naive CD8 cells, so terminally differentiated effector memory CD45RA+ cells were excluded. General study points: Owing to a small donor count, the genetic and exposure-history diversity represented was limited. Tissues were not sampled, only blood, and their repertoires likely differ.

This CDR3 region has 17 residues. CDR1 and CDR2 (germline): SGHAT, FQDESV (reference sequence). J lost 3 bases, V lost 2 bases, and 12 bases had no gene match. Libraries were prepared by immunoSEQ multiplex PCR; TCRdb keeps only in-frame clonotypes and omits some of them. The table includes 2 million or so clones, approximately 94% detected once. Worth noting for this clone: No antigen is known for it.

The TCR originated in a man aged 18 to 30 in good health. The rearrangement joins TRBV11-1 to TRBJ1-2, with TRBD1 identical over 7 bases. Sequences were obtained from naive CD8+ T cells sorted from blood. The DNA of the CDR3 is TGTGCCAGCAGCTTATCTCCCTGGGACAGTACCGACTATGGCTACACCTTC. Protein product: CASSLSPWDSTDYGYTF.